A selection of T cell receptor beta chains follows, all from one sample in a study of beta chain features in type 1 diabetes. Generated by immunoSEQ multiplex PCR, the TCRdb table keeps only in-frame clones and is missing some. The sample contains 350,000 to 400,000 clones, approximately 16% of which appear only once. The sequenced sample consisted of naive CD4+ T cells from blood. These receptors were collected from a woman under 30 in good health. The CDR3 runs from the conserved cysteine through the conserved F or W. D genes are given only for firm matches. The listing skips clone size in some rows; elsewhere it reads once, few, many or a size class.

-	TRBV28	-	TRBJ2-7	CASSLGVWTSSYEQYF	TGTGCCAGCAGCCTCGGGGTTTGGACGAGCTCCTACGAGCAGTACTTC
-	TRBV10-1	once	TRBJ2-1	CASSTDSTSYNEQFF	TGCGCCAGCTCGACCGACTCTACGTCTTACAATGAGCAGTTCTTC
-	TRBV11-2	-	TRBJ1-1	CASSLVRNTEAFF	TGTGCCAGCAGCTTAGTCAGGAACACTGAAGCTTTCTTT
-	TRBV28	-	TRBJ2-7	CASSTPARVHEQYF	TGTGCCAGCAGTACACCCGCCAGGGTCCACGAGCAGTACTTC
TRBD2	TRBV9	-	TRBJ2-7	CASSKTSGSTYEQYF	TGTGCCAGCAGCAAAACTAGCGGCAGTACGTACGAGCAGTACTTC
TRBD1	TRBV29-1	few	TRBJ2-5	CSALQGASQETQYF	TGCAGCGCACTACAGGGGGCGTCCCAAGAGACCCAGTACTTC
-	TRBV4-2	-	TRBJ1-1	CASSPPGQPLNTEAFF	TGTGCCAGCAGCCCTCCGGGACAACCCTTGAACACTGAAGCTTTCTTT
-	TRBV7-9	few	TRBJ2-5	CASSFGRNQETQYF	TGTGCCAGCAGCTTCGGTAGAAACCAAGAGACCCAGTACTTC
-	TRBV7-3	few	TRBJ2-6	CASSLIGLSSGANVLTF	TGTGCCAGCAGCTTAATTGGACTCAGCTCTGGGGCCAACGTCCTGACTTTC
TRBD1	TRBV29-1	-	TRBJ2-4	CSVAGTGGWSPKNIQYF	TGCAGCGTTGCCGGGACAGGGGGCTGGAGTCCCAAAAACATTCAGTACTTC
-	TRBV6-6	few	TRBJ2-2	CATGGLTYAGELFF	TGTGCCACCGGGGGGCTGACGTATGCCGGGGAGCTGTTTTTT
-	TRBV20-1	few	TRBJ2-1	CSAPSAEQFF	TGCAGTGCTCCTAGCGCTGAGCAGTTCTTC
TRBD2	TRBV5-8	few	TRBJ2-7	CASSLIPASGTSYEQYF	TGTGCCAGCAGCTTGATCCCAGCTAGCGGGACCTCCTACGAGCAGTACTTC
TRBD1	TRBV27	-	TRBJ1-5	CASSLWSNRGRLAQHF	TGTGCCAGCAGTTTATGGAGTAACAGGGGGCGATTGGCCCAGCATTTT
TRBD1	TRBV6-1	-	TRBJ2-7	CASSDSGQERSYF	TGTGCCAGCAGTGACTCGGGACAGGAAAGGTCGTACTTC
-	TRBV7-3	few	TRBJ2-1	CASSFGMFNEQFF	TGTGCCAGCAGCTTCGGGATGTTCAATGAGCAGTTCTTC
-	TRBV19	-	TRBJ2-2	CASSQPGRVIGELFF	TGTGCCAGTAGTCAGCCCGGCCGGGTAATCGGGGAGCTGTTTTTT
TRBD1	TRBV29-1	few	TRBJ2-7	CSPLTGIPVGQYF	TGCAGCCCATTGACAGGGATACCGGTGGGGCAGTACTTC
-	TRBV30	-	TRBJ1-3	CAWSRGGAGNTIYF	TGTGCCTGGAGTCGGGGGGGCGCTGGAAACACCATATATTTT
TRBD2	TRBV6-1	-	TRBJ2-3	CASQLSGTSTDTQYF	TGTGCCAGCCAGCTTAGCGGGACTAGCACAGATACGCAGTATTTT
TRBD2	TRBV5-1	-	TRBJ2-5	CASSLVPFGGRADLGETQYF	TGCGCCAGCAGCTTGGTTCCGTTCGGCGGGAGGGCCGACTTGGGGGAGACCCAGTACTTC
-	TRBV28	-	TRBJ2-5	CASSPRVETQYF	TGTGCCAGCAGTCCCCGGGTGGAGACCCAGTACTTC
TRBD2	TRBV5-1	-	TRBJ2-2	CASSETGGTNTGELFF	TGCGCCAGCAGCGAAACGGGGGGGACGAACACCGGGGAGCTGTTTTTT
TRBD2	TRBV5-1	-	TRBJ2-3	CASSAGTSGSTDTQYF	TGCGCCAGCAGCGCCGGGACTAGCGGAAGCACAGATACGCAGTATTTT
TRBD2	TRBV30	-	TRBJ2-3	CAWLGTSGKINTQYF	TGTGCCTGGCTTGGGACTAGCGGGAAGATTAATACGCAGTATTTT
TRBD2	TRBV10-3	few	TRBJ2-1	CAIQSSGSGDEQFF	TGTGCCATCCAGTCCAGCGGGAGCGGTGATGAGCAGTTCTTC
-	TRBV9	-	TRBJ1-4	CASSVPGGNEKLFF	TGTGCCAGCAGCGTTCCCGGGGGAAATGAAAAACTGTTTTTT
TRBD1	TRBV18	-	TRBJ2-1	CASSTDRGEPSYNEQFF	TGTGCCAGCTCCACGGACAGGGGCGAACCCTCCTACAATGAGCAGTTCTTC
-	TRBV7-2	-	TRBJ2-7	CASSSFAYEQYF	TGTGCCAGCAGCTCTTTTGCCTACGAGCAGTACTTC
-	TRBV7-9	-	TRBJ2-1	CASRIEGASVEQFF	TGTGCCAGCAGAATCGAGGGGGCTAGCGTTGAGCAGTTCTTC
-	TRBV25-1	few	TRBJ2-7	CASSPGGSMYYEQYF	TGTGCCAGCAGCCCCGGCGGATCCATGTACTACGAGCAGTACTTC
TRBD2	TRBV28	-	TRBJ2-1	CASIMTSGGNEQFF	TGTGCCAGCATAATGACTAGCGGGGGCAATGAGCAGTTCTTC
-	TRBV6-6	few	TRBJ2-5	CASFLGGTQYF	TGTGCCAGTTTCCTAGGCGGGACCCAGTACTTC
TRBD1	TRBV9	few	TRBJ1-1	CASSPAGTGNTEAFF	TGTGCCAGCAGCCCCGCCGGGACAGGGAACACTGAAGCTTTCTTT
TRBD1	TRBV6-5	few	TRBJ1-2	CASSYSTRGDYGYTF	TGTGCCAGCAGTTACTCGACCAGGGGGGATTATGGCTACACCTTC
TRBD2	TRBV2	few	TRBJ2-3	CASRERESGDTQYF	TGTGCCAGCAGGGAGCGGGAGTCCGGAGATACGCAGTATTTT
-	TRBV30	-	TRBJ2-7	CAWSVGQYEQYF	TGTGCCTGGAGTGTTGGACAGTACGAGCAGTACTTC
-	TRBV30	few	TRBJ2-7	CAWSRAGEQYF	TGTGCCTGGAGTAGGGCGGGCGAGCAGTACTTC
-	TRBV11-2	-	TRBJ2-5	CASSLFGGWEETQYF	TGTGCCAGCAGCTTATTCGGGGGTTGGGAAGAGACCCAGTACTTC
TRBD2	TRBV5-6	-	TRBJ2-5	CASSLGAGGLQETQYF	TGTGCCAGCAGCTTGGGAGCGGGAGGGCTTCAAGAGACCCAGTACTTC
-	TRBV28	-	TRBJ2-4	CASSFRGFAKNIQYF	TGTGCCAGCAGTTTCAGGGGCTTTGCCAAAAACATTCAGTACTTC
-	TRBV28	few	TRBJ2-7	CASYRAYEQYF	TGTGCCAGCTATCGGGCCTACGAGCAGTACTTC
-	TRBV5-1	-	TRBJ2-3	CASSLEPPDTQYF	TGCGCCAGCAGCTTGGAGCCCCCGGATACGCAGTATTTT
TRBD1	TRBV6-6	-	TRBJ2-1	CASSYGTAYNEQFF	TGTGCCAGCAGTTACGGGACAGCATACAATGAGCAGTTCTTC
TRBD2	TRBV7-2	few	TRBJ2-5	CASSSGLAGGGETQYF	TGTGCCAGCAGCTCCGGACTAGCGGGAGGGGGGGAGACCCAGTACTTC
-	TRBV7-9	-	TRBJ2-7	CASSPLYEQYF	TGTGCCAGCAGCCCCCTATACGAGCAGTACTTC
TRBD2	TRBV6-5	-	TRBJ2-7	CASSYYVSGRYEQYF	TGTGCCAGCAGTTACTATGTTAGCGGGAGGTACGAGCAGTACTTC
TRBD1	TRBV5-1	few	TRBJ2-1	CASSLGQGTDEQFF	TGCGCCAGCAGCTTGGGACAGGGGACCGATGAGCAGTTCTTC
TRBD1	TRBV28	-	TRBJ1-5	CASRPGQGGQPQHF	TGTGCCAGCAGACCGGGACAGGGGGGTCAGCCCCAGCATTTT
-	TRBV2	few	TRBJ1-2	CASTGETVYGYTF	TGTGCCAGCACTGGGGAGACCGTCTATGGCTACACCTTC
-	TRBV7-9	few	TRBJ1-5	CASSGGIYQPQHF	TGTGCCAGCTCGGGGGGTATTTATCAGCCCCAGCATTTT
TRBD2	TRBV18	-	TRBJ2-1	CASSPPATSGGEQFF	TGTGCCAGCTCACCACCTGCGACTAGCGGCGGTGAGCAGTTCTTC
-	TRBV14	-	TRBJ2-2	CASQFADKLANTGELFF	TGTGCCAGCCAGTTTGCAGACAAACTCGCGAACACCGGGGAGCTGTTTTTT
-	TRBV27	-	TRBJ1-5	CASSLRGPNSNQPQHF	TGTGCCAGCAGTTTGCGGGGACCTAATAGCAATCAGCCCCAGCATTTT
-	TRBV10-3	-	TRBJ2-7	CAISVGQAYEQYF	TGTGCCATCAGTGTAGGACAAGCCTACGAGCAGTACTTC
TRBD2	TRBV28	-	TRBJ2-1	CASSSSLAGSNEQFF	TGTGCCAGCAGTTCCAGTTTAGCGGGATCCAATGAGCAGTTCTTC